A single sample gave rise to the 14 T cell receptor beta chains below, sequenced in a study of blood T cells in healthy people across ages. A J-beta primer mix and a sample-barcoded 5' primer were used in a second PCR of roughly 6 to 11 cycles. From the 5' RACE reads, TCRdb called clonotypes with MiXCR, one entry per CDR3 protein. The sample contains over 1,200,000 distinct CDR3 sequences, approximately 63% of which appear only once. Sequenced: blood. The receptors here all came from a young man in good health.

V gene TRBV29-1 combines with J gene TRBJ1-4; TRBD1 is a possible D gene (5 bases). CDR3 length equals 12 residues. Germline CDR1 SQVTM, CDR2 ANQGSEA. Trimming took off 3 bases at V and 8 bases at J, with 10 bases between the two ends. This CDR3 is CSVDGAEEKLFF. The DNA of the CDR3 is TGCAGCGTTGATGGGGCTGAGGAAAAACTGTTTTTT.

This clonotype was seen once. The V and J genes are TRBV9 and TRBJ2-7; no clear D gene. Germline assignment: CDR1 SGDLS and CDR2 YYNGEE. CDR3 size: 13 residues. Between the trimmed V and J ends, which lost 4 bases and 6 bases, there was a span of 14 bases. The CDR3 DNA reads as TGTGCCAGCAGCCCTCCCCTTCTTCCCGAGCAGTACTTC. Protein: CASSPPLLPEQYF.

This chain links TRBV3-1 with TRBJ2-5; D call uncertain. The CDR3 runs 14 residues. Germline V gene data show CDR1 as LGHDT and CDR2 as YNNKEL (reference sequence). V was trimmed by 0 bases and J by 1 base, leaving 6 bases between them. The CDR3 spells CASSQDLVQETQYF. The CDR3 DNA sequence: TGTGCCAGCAGCCAAGATTTGGTCCAAGAGACCCAGTACTTC.

In this sample, this clonotype turned up a few times. The rearrangement links TRBV6-5 to TRBJ2-4, with a weak D call TRBD1 (5 bases). Germline V gene sequence: CDR1 MNHEY, CDR2 SVGAGI. Trimming shortened V by 7 bases and J by 0 bases, and 13 bases separated the two germline ends. The CDR3 has 15 amino acids. CDR3 sequence (DNA): TGTGCCAGCAAATCCTACAGGTCAGCCAAAAACATTCAGTACTTC. Translating gives CASKSYRSAKNIQYF.

The CDR3 loop is CSALRWGQGGTGELFF. In DNA form, the CDR3 reads TGCAGTGCCCTTCGATGGGGACAGGGCGGCACCGGGGAGCTGTTTTTT. The V gene is TRBV20-1, the J gene TRBJ2-2, with TRBD1 matching over 9 bases. V dropped 6 bases and J dropped 4; count of bases not matched to a gene: 12. Germline assignment: CDR1 DFQATT and CDR2 SNEGSKA (reference sequence). The CDR3 length is 16 residues.

V and J are TRBV20-1 and TRBJ2-5, with TRBD1 as a possible D gene (5 bases). The tail of the sequence fits TRBJ2-7 better, so the J call may be wrong. The CDR3 contains 14 residues. In germline, CDR1 is DFQATT, CDR2 SNEGSKA (reference sequence). The CDR3 nucleotides are TGCAGTGCTAGAATCGCAGGGTCGGCCTACGAGCAGTACTTC. It is translated as CSARIAGSAYEQYF.

The chain has TRBV12-3 or TRBV12-4 and TRBJ1-2; D is unclear. With 6 bases removed from V and 4 bases from J, the gap between germline ends came to 12 bases. The CDR3 spans 13 residues. The CDR3 nucleotides read TGTGCCAGCAGCCTAGTGACGGCCTATGGCTACACCTTC. Protein product: CASSLVTAYGYTF.

The CDR3 sequence is CASSPLLGSGTDTQYF. The CDR3 DNA sequence: TGTGCCAGCAGCCCCCTACTTGGGAGTGGAACAGATACGCAGTATTTT. The chain employs TRBV3-1 and TRBJ2-3; possibly TRBD2 for D (5 bases). The CDR3 is 16 residues long. Germline CDR1 LGHDT, CDR2 YNNKEL (reference sequence). V was pared by 4 bases and J by 3 bases, with 17 bases between.

This rearrangement joins TRBV6-5 to TRBJ2-1; 8 positions agree with TRBD1. Germline CDR1 is MNHEY and CDR2 is SVGAGI. This CDR3 contains 17 residues. The V and J ends lost 4 bases and 6 bases, in that order; junction bases with no gene match: 14. This chain's CDR3 is CASSSLLAMDRANEQFF. The CDR3 DNA sequence: TGTGCCAGCAGTTCGTTACTGGCGATGGACAGGGCCAATGAGCAGTTCTTC.

The CDR3 sequence is CASSQGTEKETQYF. The CDR3 nucleotides are TGTGCCAGCAGCCAAGGGACGGAAAAAGAGACCCAGTACTTC. This chain joins TRBV3-1 and TRBJ2-5; no clear D. The CDR3 totals 14 residues. The V gene's germline CDR1 is LGHDT and CDR2 YNNKEL (reference sequence). Trimming pared 1 base from V and 3 bases from J, leaving 9 bases between.

The chain is built from TRBV20-1 and TRBJ2-3; TRBD2 is a possible D gene (5 bases). Germline assignment: CDR1 DFQATT and CDR2 SNEGSKA (reference sequence). CDR3 length: 14 residues. The germline V and J ends were trimmed by 0 bases and 4 bases, with 11 bases remaining between them. CDR3 nucleotide sequence: TGCAGTGCTAGAGATTTGGATAGCGCAGATACGCAGTATTTT. This sequence encodes CSARDLDSADTQYF.

V usage is TRBV7-2 and J usage is TRBJ2-3, with 9 bases matching TRBD2. This CDR3 is 16 amino acids long. From germline, CDR1 is SGHTA and CDR2 FQGNSA. The ends lost 6 bases at V and 4 bases at J; junction bases unmatched: 11. CDR3 loop: CASSWGTSRFSDTQYF. CDR3 DNA: TGTGCCAGCAGTTGGGGGACTAGCAGATTTTCAGATACGCAGTATTTT.

The V and J genes are TRBV20-1 and TRBJ2-1; 13 positions agree with TRBD2. Unmatched junction bases numbered 21, after V lost 0 bases and J lost 7 bases. CDR1 is DFQATT and CDR2 is SNEGSKA in the germline V gene (reference sequence). The length of the CDR3 is 21 residues. The CDR3 here is CSAREPTLGTSGTRGDNEQFF. In nucleotides, the CDR3 is TGCAGTGCTAGAGAACCCACTTTGGGGACTAGCGGGACCCGAGGAGATAATGAGCAGTTCTTC.

The chain couples TRBV20-1 to TRBJ2-4; 8 bases agree with TRBD2. Unmatched junction bases numbered 2, after V lost 1 base and J lost 0 bases. Germline lookup yields CDR1 DFQATT and CDR2 SNEGSKA (reference sequence). The CDR3 totals 15 residues. The DNA for the CDR3 is TGCAGTGCTAGAGGACTAGCGCTAGCCAAAAACATTCAGTACTTC. Its protein is CSARGLALAKNIQYF.